Listed below are T cell receptor beta chains from one sample, sequenced in a study of OX40 agonist ivuxolimab in advanced cancers. Sequenced by immunoSEQ multiplex PCR; TCRdb stores in-frame clones only, minus some. The table shows around 56,000 clones, with 88% occurring only once. Material: CD4+ or CD8+ T cells sorted from blood, obtained in a trial of the OX40 agonist ivuxolimab. Receptor source: an adult with an advanced solid tumor such as melanoma, head and neck, liver or kidney cancer. Each CDR3 is given with its conserved first and last residue. Each record gives: J gene, V gene, D gene, clone size, CDR3 DNA, CDR3 protein. The D gene is left open where the match is weak. Clone size is not always given. Where it is, it says once, few, many or a class for expanded clones.

TRBJ2-3 TRBV9 NA NA TGTGCCAGCAGCGGAGGACTAAACCTCTACACAGATACGCAGTATTTT CASSGGLNLYTDTQYF
TRBJ2-7 TRBV5-5 NA NA TGTGCCAGCAGCGCCGATCCGGGACCGGCCTACGAGCAGTACTTC CASSADPGPAYEQYF
TRBJ1-1 TRBV5-4 TRBD1 few TGTGCCAGCAGCCAACAGGGGAGGACTTTCTTT CASSQQGRTFF
TRBJ2-2 TRBV9 NA NA TGTGCCAGCAGCGGGCGGGGTCAGGGGATTGAAAACGGGGAGCTGTTTTTT CASSGRGQGIENGELFF
TRBJ2-5 TRBV15 TRBD2 NA TGTGCCACCAGACTAGCGGGACGCCAAGAGACCCAGTACTTC CATRLAGRQETQYF
TRBJ1-2 TRBV19 NA NA TGTGCCAGTAGCCCCGGGCCGGGGACCGGCTACACCTTC CASSPGPGTGYTF
TRBJ1-2 TRBV28 NA NA TGTGCCAGCAAATCATCCACAGGGTTCTATGGCTACACCTTC CASKSSTGFYGYTF
TRBJ2-3 TRBV29-1 TRBD1 NA TGCAGCGTTGAACTGACAGGGAGAGATACGCAGTATTTT CSVELTGRDTQYF
TRBJ2-3 TRBV2 NA NA TGTGCCAGCAGGGGGGATACGCAGTATTTT CASRGDTQYF
TRBJ2-1 TRBV27 TRBD2 NA TGTGCCAGCAGTTTATTCCCAGCGGGGGGTGAGCAGTTCTTC CASSLFPAGGEQFF
TRBJ2-3 TRBV7-6 NA NA TGTGCCAGCAGCTTAGCAGCGGGACACACAGATACGCAGTATTTT CASSLAAGHTDTQYF
TRBJ2-4 TRBV9 NA few TGTGCCAGCAGCGCCGATCATGGGGCCAAAAACATTCAGTACTTC CASSADHGAKNIQYF
TRBJ2-7 TRBV10-3 NA NA TGTGCCATCAGCCTGACCGGTAATTACTACGAGCAGTACTTC CAISLTGNYYEQYF
TRBJ1-3 TRBV4-1 NA NA TGCGCCAGCAGCCAAGCACAGGGTTTTCACTCTGGAAACACCATATATTTT CASSQAQGFHSGNTIYF
TRBJ1-1 TRBV19 TRBD1 medium-sized TGTGCCAGTACCCCCAACTTAACCGGGACAGGGGGCAGAGCTGAAGCTTTCTTT CASTPNLTGTGGRAEAFF